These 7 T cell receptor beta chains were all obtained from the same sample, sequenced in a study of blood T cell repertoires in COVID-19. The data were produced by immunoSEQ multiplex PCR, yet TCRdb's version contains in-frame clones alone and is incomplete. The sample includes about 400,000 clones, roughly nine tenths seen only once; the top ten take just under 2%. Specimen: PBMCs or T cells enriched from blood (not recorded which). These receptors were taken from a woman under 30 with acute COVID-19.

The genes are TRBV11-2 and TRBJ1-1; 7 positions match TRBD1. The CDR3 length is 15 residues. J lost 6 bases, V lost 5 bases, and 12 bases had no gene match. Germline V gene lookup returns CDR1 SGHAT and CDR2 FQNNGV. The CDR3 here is CASSPLDRLAAEAFF. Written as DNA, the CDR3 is TGTGCCAGCAGCCCCTTGGACAGGCTTGCAGCTGAAGCTTTCTTT. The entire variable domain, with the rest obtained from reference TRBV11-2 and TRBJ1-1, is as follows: EAGVAQSPRYKIIEKRQSVAFWCNPISGHATLYWYQQILGQGPKLLIQFQNNGVVDDSQLPKDRFSAERLKGVDSTLKIQPAKLEDSAVYLCASSPLDRLAAEAFFGQGTRLTVV.

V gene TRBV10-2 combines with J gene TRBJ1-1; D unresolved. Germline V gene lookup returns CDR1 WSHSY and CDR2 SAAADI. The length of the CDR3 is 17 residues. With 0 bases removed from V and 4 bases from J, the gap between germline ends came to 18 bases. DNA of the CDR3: TGCGCCAGCAGTGAGTCGATTTCCCCCCAAGGGAGCACTGAAGCTTTCTTT. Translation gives CASSESISPQGSTEAFF.

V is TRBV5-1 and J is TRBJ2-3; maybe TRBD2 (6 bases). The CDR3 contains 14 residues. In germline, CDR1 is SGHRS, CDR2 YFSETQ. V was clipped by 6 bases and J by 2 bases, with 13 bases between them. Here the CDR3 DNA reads TGCGCCAGCACGGTGGCGGGAAACACAGATACGCAGTATTTT. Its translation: CASTVAGNTDTQYF.

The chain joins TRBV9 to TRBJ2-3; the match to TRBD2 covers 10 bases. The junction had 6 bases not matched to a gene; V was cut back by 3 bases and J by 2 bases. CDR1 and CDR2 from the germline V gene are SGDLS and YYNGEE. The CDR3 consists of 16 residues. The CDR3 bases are TGTGCCAGCAGCGGGATTAGCGGGGGGACCACAGATACGCAGTATTTT. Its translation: CASSGISGGTTDTQYF.

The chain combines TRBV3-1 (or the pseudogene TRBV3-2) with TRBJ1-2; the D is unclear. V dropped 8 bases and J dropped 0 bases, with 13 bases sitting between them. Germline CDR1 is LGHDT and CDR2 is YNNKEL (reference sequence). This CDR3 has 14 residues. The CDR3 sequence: CASGTRHSNYGYTF. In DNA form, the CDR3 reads TGTGCCAGCGGAACCAGACACTCTAACTATGGCTACACCTTC.

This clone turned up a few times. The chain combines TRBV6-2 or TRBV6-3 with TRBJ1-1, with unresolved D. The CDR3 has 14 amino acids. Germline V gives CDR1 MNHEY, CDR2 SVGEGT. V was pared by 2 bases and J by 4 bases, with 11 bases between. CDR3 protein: CASSYLGSTTEAFF. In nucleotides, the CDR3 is TGTGCCAGCAGTTACCTGGGCAGTACCACTGAAGCTTTCTTT.

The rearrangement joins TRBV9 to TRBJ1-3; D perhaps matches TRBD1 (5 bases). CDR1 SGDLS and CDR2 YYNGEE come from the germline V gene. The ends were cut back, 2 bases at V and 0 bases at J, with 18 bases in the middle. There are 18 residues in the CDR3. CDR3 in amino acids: CASSVGKGAPSSGNTIYF. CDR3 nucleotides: TGTGCCAGCAGCGTGGGTAAAGGGGCCCCAAGCTCTGGAAACACCATATATTTT.